These T cell receptor beta chains were read from a single sample in a study of identical twins. MiXCR, applied by TCRdb to the 5' RACE reads, yields one record per CDR3 protein. The sample lists a few hundred thousand distinct CDR3 sequences; 15% were seen once. Another study also made use of these data, one on yellow fever vaccine responses in identical twins.

The sequenced material came from CD4+ T cells sorted from blood. The receptors stem from a woman younger than 30 in good health. The CDR3 runs from the conserved cysteine through the conserved F or W. The order of the fields is clone size, V gene, J gene, D gene, CDR3 DNA, CDR3 protein. D genes are given only for firm matches. Size is stated for part of the rows, as once, few or many counts, or as a class when the clone is expanded.

few	TRBV6-1	TRBJ2-2	TRBD2	TGTGCCAGCACCTCGACGGGGGGGCTCACCGGGGAGCTGTTTTTT	CASTSTGGLTGELFF
few	TRBV10-1	TRBJ2-3	.	TGCGCCAGCAGTGAGGTCCAGGGAATAGATACGCAGTATTTT	CASSEVQGIDTQYF
few	TRBV21-1	TRBJ1-2	.	TGTGCCACTGAAGGATGTACCAACTATGGCTACACCTTC	CATEGCTNYGYTF
.	TRBV5-1	TRBJ1-1	.	TGCGCCAGCAGCTTCCTTGGGCCTATGAACACTGAAGCTTTCTTT	CASSFLGPMNTEAFF
few	TRBV4-1	TRBJ2-4	TRBD2	TGCGCCAGCAGCCAAGATCAGGGCGGGAGTTCCCTAGCCAAAAACATTCAGTACTTC	CASSQDQGGSSLAKNIQYF
.	TRBV2	TRBJ1-4	TRBD1	TGTGCCAGCGAACAGGGGCAAGCTAATGAAAAACTGTTTTTT	CASEQGQANEKLFF
once	TRBV20-1	TRBJ1-5	.	TGCAGTGCCTACCACGGACACCTAAATCAGCCCCAGCATTTT	CSAYHGHLNQPQHF
few	TRBV5-1	TRBJ2-1	.	TGCGCCAGCAGCCCTAACTTCGACACCACCTACAATGAGCAGTTCTTC	CASSPNFDTTYNEQFF
few	TRBV12-3/TRBV12-4	TRBJ1-4	.	TGTGCCAGCAATAGCTGGACAGATTCGAATGAAAAACTGTTTTTT	CASNSWTDSNEKLFF
few	TRBV12-3/TRBV12-4	TRBJ1-2	TRBD1	TGTGCCAGCAGTTTTGGAGGGACAGGGAGGAAAGGCTACACCTTC	CASSFGGTGRKGYTF
few	TRBV20-1	TRBJ1-1	TRBD1	TGCAGTGCTAGGGAAGGACAGGGGAACACTGAAGCTTTCTTT	CSAREGQGNTEAFF
.	TRBV6-2/TRBV6-3	TRBJ2-1	.	TGTGCCAGCAGGACTTCGGGGAGGTTGGGTGAGCAGTTCTTC	CASRTSGRLGEQFF
.	TRBV29-1	TRBJ2-3	TRBD2	TGCAGCGTCTCAGGTGGGGGACTAGATCATCCGCAGTATTTT	CSVSGGGLDHPQYF
.	TRBV10-3	TRBJ1-2	.	TGTGCCATCAGTGAGCGTGACAGGATCGACTATGGCTACACCTTC	CAISERDRIDYGYTF
few	TRBV11-2	TRBJ2-1	TRBD2	TGTGCCAGCAGCTTTCAGCGGGGGAGCCACTCGGAGCAGTTCTTC	CASSFQRGSHSEQFF
few	TRBV12-3/TRBV12-4	TRBJ2-1	.	TGTGCCAGCAGCTCGGACAGCGTCAATGAGCAGTTCTTC	CASSSDSVNEQFF
few	TRBV20-1	TRBJ2-1	TRBD2	TGCTGTGCTAGAGGACTAGCGGGAGCTCCCTACAATGAGCAGTTCTTC	CCARGLAGAPYNEQFF
few	TRBV12-3/TRBV12-4	TRBJ2-7	.	TGTGCCAGCAGTTTGGACAGCCTAGCCTACGAGCAGTACTTC	CASSLDSLAYEQYF
.	TRBV2	TRBJ1-5	TRBD1	TGTGCCAGCAGTGAAGACAGGGGGCCCCAGCATTTT	CASSEDRGPQHF
few	TRBV20-1	TRBJ1-5	TRBD1	TGCAGTGCGGGGACAGCCGATCAGCCCCAGCATTTT	CSAGTADQPQHF
few	TRBV7-9	TRBJ2-6	TRBD2	TGTGCCAGCGTAGCGGGAGGGCCTTCTGGGGCCAACGTCCTGACTTTC	CASVAGGPSGANVLTF
few	TRBV4-1	TRBJ2-1	.	TGCGCCAGCAGCCAAGTAGCACAGCTAGTCTACAATGAGCAGTTCTTC	CASSQVAQLVYNEQFF
.	TRBV18	TRBJ2-7	.	TGTGCCAGCTCACCGGGACGGATTAGCTCCTACGAGCAGTACTTC	CASSPGRISSYEQYF
few	TRBV5-1	TRBJ2-1	TRBD2	TGCGCCAGCAGCTCTATTAACCCAGCGGGGGGGCTGGGTGAGCAGTTCTTC	CASSSINPAGGLGEQFF
.	TRBV5-1	TRBJ2-3	TRBD2	TGCGCCAGCAGTCCGGAGGGGCTGCGGGGGGCAGATACGCAGTATTTT	CASSPEGLRGADTQYF